This T cell receptor (beta chain) was sequenced in a study of blood T cell repertoires in COVID-19. The CDR3 extends over 14 amino acids. The V segment lost 5 bases and the J segment 3 bases; nucleotides outside the gene matches: 5. The germline gives CDR1 LNHDA, CDR2 SQIVND (reference sequence). Only in-frame clones appear in the TCRdb table, and some are missing; sequencing was by immunoSEQ multiplex PCR. The data contain 40,000 to 50,000 clones, around 86% of them seen just once; the ten biggest clones take up about 0.4%. Sequenced: peripheral blood. The TCR comes from a human donor in a cohort sampled during active COVID-19. This chain joins TRBV19 and TRBJ2-7; TRBD2 matches 9 bases. Here the CDR3 reads CASSSASGDYEQYF. The CDR3 DNA follows: TGTGCCAGTAGTTCGGCTAGCGGGGACTACGAGCAGTACTTC.